A selection of T cell receptor beta chains follows, all from one sample in a study of blood T cell repertoires in COVID-19. The method was immunoSEQ multiplex PCR; TCRdb's version includes in-frame clones alone and lacks a portion of them. This table holds about 240,000 clones, 88% found once. The material sequenced was peripheral blood. Source of these receptors: a woman aged 40 to 55 who had recovered from COVID-19. CDR3s include the opening cysteine and the closing phenylalanine or tryptophan. A D gene is named only where the DNA matches it firmly. Part of the rows lack a size; the others show once, few, many or a class for expanded clones.

J: TRBJ1-1; D: NA; size: NA; V: TRBV18; DNA: TGTGCCAGCTCACCCCAGGGGAGGGGTACTGAAGCTTTCTTT; CDR3: CASSPQGRGTEAFF
J: TRBJ2-5; D: TRBD2; size: NA; V: TRBV9; DNA: TGTGCCAGCAGCGTAGGACCTAGCGGGCTAGAAGAGACCCAGTACTTC; CDR3: CASSVGPSGLEETQYF
J: TRBJ2-6; D: NA; size: NA; V: TRBV6-1; DNA: TGTGCCAGCAAACAGGGTTCTGGGGCCAACGTCCTGACTTTC; CDR3: CASKQGSGANVLTF
J: TRBJ2-5; D: NA; size: NA; V: TRBV5-6; DNA: TGTGCCAGCAGCTGCCACCGACGGGGGGACAGGACACAAGAGACCCAGTACTTC; CDR3: CASSCHRRGDRTQETQYF
J: TRBJ2-5; D: NA; size: NA; V: TRBV7-6; DNA: TGTGCCAGCAGCGCCGTCTCGCGGACCCAGTACTTC; CDR3: CASSAVSRTQYF
J: TRBJ2-4; D: TRBD1; size: NA; V: TRBV7-9; DNA: TGTGCCAGCAGACCCGACAGGGAACTAGCCAAAAACATTCAGTACTTC; CDR3: CASRPDRELAKNIQYF
J: TRBJ1-1; D: NA; size: once; V: TRBV30; DNA: TGTGCCTGGAGTGTGGGGGGGCTCGGGGGAGCTTTCTTT; CDR3: CAWSVGGLGGAFF
J: TRBJ1-1; D: NA; size: NA; V: TRBV2; DNA: TGTGCCAGCAGGGACCCTGGGGCCACTGAAGCTTTCTTT; CDR3: CASRDPGATEAFF
J: TRBJ1-2; D: NA; size: NA; V: TRBV4-3; DNA: TGCGCCAGCAGCCAAGTGGGCGGGGGCTGGCGTGGCTACACCTTC; CDR3: CASSQVGGGWRGYTF
J: TRBJ2-5; D: TRBD2; size: NA; V: TRBV27; DNA: TGTGCCAGCAACCTCCAAACCGGGACTAGCGGGAGTGGGTACCAAGAGACCCAGTACTTC; CDR3: CASNLQTGTSGSGYQETQYF
J: TRBJ2-7; D: NA; size: NA; V: TRBV3-1/TRBV3-2; DNA: TGTGCCAGCAGCCGGGCCGGAGGGAACTACGAGCAGTACTTC; CDR3: CASSRAGGNYEQYF
J: TRBJ2-7; D: TRBD1; size: NA; V: TRBV7-8; DNA: TGTGCCAGCAGCTACCGACAGGGAATCGAGCAGTACTTC; CDR3: CASSYRQGIEQYF
J: TRBJ2-7; D: TRBD2; size: NA; V: TRBV19; DNA: TGTGCCAGTAGTGAGGTAGCGGGACTCTCCTACGAGCAGTACTTC; CDR3: CASSEVAGLSYEQYF
J: TRBJ1-1; D: TRBD1; size: NA; V: TRBV5-4; DNA: TGTGCCAGCAGCCCCGGACAGGGGAGAGGAGACACTGAAGCTTTCTTT; CDR3: CASSPGQGRGDTEAFF
J: TRBJ1-3; D: NA; size: once; V: TRBV19; DNA: TGTGCCGTCGGGTCCTCTGGAAACACCATATATTTT; CDR3: CAVGSSGNTIYF
J: TRBJ1-6; D: NA; size: NA; V: TRBV9; DNA: TGTGCCAGCAGCGTAGAGGGCAGGGAAGGTTCACCCCTCCACTTT; CDR3: CASSVEGREGSPLHF
J: TRBJ2-5; D: TRBD1; size: NA; V: TRBV9; DNA: TGTGCCAGCAGCACAGGGGCCATCTTAGGAGAGACCCAGTACTTC; CDR3: CASSTGAILGETQYF
J: TRBJ2-1; D: NA; size: NA; V: TRBV7-3; DNA: TGTGCCAGCACGAAGGGTGGGAGAGACAATGAGCAGTTCTTC; CDR3: CASTKGGRDNEQFF
J: TRBJ1-1; D: NA; size: NA; V: TRBV6-5; DNA: TGTGCCATCGTTACCAGGTCTCCCCTGTGGGCTGAAGCTTTCTTT; CDR3: CAIVTRSPLWAEAFF
J: TRBJ1-5; D: NA; size: NA; V: TRBV19; DNA: TGTGCCAGTACCCAGCCAGGATTTGGCAATCAGCCCCAGCATTTT; CDR3: CASTQPGFGNQPQHF
J: TRBJ1-6; D: NA; size: NA; V: TRBV18; DNA: TGTGCCAGCTCACCACCCCAGGGTGCCTCACCCCTCCACTTT; CDR3: CASSPPQGASPLHF
J: TRBJ1-4; D: NA; size: once; V: TRBV7-2; DNA: TGTGCCAGCAGCCCACTAGGGGGGGAGCGCGAAAAACTGTTTTTT; CDR3: CASSPLGGEREKLFF
J: TRBJ1-4; D: NA; size: NA; V: TRBV9; DNA: TGTGCCAGCAGCCCCCATGGGGCCCGTAATGAAAAACTGTTTTTT; CDR3: CASSPHGARNEKLFF
J: TRBJ1-2; D: TRBD1; size: NA; V: TRBV27; DNA: TGTGCCACCTCTCCGGGACAGGGAAACTATGGCTACACCTTC; CDR3: CATSPGQGNYGYTF
J: TRBJ2-1; D: NA; size: once; V: TRBV25-1; DNA: TGTGCCAGCAGTGAATACGGTAGCTACAATGAGCAGTTCTTC; CDR3: CASSEYGSYNEQFF
J: TRBJ2-1; D: TRBD1; size: NA; V: TRBV7-8; DNA: TGTGCCAGCAGCTTAGACAGGGGGCCTTGGAATGAGCAGTTCTTC; CDR3: CASSLDRGPWNEQFF
J: TRBJ2-2; D: NA; size: NA; V: TRBV7-3; DNA: TGTGCCAGCAGCTTAGGGAGTGTGGTAGGCACCGGGGAGCTGTTTTTT; CDR3: CASSLGSVVGTGELFF
J: TRBJ1-2; D: NA; size: NA; V: TRBV24-1; DNA: TGTGCCACCAGTGATCCGCGGGGCAATTATGGCTACACCTTC; CDR3: CATSDPRGNYGYTF
J: TRBJ2-2; D: TRBD2; size: NA; V: TRBV2; DNA: TGTGCCAGCACCCCGCGGACTAGCGGCGGGGAGCTGTTTTTT; CDR3: CASTPRTSGGELFF
J: TRBJ2-6; D: TRBD1; size: NA; V: TRBV7-9; DNA: TGTGCCAGCAGCCTCACGGGACAGTCTGGGGCCAACGTCCTGACTTTC; CDR3: CASSLTGQSGANVLTF
J: TRBJ1-2; D: TRBD1; size: NA; V: TRBV2; DNA: TGTGCCAGCGCAATCCCCCGGGACAGGGGGTTAGGCCTCTATGGCTACACCTTC; CDR3: CASAIPRDRGLGLYGYTF
J: TRBJ2-1; D: TRBD2; size: NA; V: TRBV20-1; DNA: TGCAGTGCTAGTCGGCAGCGGGAGGGCCCTCGGCAGTTCTTC; CDR3: CSASRQREGPRQFF
J: TRBJ1-2; D: TRBD1; size: NA; V: TRBV2; DNA: TGTGCCAGCAGTACAGGGGGCCCAGCCTACACCTTC; CDR3: CASSTGGPAYTF